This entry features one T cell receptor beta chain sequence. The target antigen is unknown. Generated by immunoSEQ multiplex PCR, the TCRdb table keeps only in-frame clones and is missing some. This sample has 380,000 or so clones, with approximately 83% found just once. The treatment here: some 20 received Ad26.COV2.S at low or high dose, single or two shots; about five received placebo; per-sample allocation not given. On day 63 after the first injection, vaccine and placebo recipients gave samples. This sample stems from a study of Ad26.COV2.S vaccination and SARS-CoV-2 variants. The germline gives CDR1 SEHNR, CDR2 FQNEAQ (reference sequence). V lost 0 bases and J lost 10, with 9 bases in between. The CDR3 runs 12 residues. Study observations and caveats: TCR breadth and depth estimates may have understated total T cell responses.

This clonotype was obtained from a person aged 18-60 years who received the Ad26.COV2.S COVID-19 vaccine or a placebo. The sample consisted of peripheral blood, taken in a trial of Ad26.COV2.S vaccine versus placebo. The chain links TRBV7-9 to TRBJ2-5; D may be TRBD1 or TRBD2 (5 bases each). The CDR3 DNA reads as TGTGCCAGCAGCTTAGCGTGGGGGATCCAGTACTTC. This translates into CASSLAWGIQYF.